Listed here are 6 T cell receptor beta chains from one sample, sequenced in a study of control samples from healthy donors and cancer patients. Some clones are missing from TCRdb's copy, which holds only in-frame ones; the method was immunoSEQ multiplex PCR. The table lists approximately 110,000 clones, roughly nine tenths of them singletons, with 6% to 8.5% in the top ten. Sequenced input: blood. The receptors here all came from a woman aged 18-29 years in good health.

The J gene is TRBJ1-1, the V gene TRBV21-1; the D call TRBD1 from the table was never checked on the DNA. TRBV21-1 is a pseudogene locus. The CDR3 has 19 amino acids. CDR3 amino acids: CASSKKFRDRGFPNTEAFF. The CDR3 coding sequence is TGTGCCAGCAGCAAAAAATTTCGGGACAGGGGTTTTCCCAACACTGAAGCTTTCTTT.

The chain couples TRBV7-2 to TRBJ2-7, with D possibly being TRBD2 (6 bases). CDR1 and CDR2 (germline): SGHTA, FQGNSA. The CDR3 covers 16 residues. Deletions cut 2 bases from V and 5 bases from J, with 19 bases between. CDR3 sequence reads: CASSLLGGRGPHEQYF. The CDR3 nucleotides read TGTGCCAGCAGCTTACTGGGTGGGCGGGGCCCCCACGAGCAGTACTTC. The complete variable domain, with remaining parts taken from reference TRBV7-2 and TRBJ2-7, reads GAGVSQSPSNKVTEKGKDVELRCDPISGHTALYWYRQSLGQGLEFLIYFQGNSAPDKSGLPSDRFSAERTGGSVSTLTIQRTQQEDSAVYLCASSLLGGRGPHEQYFGPGTRLTVT.

The chain combines TRBV27 with TRBJ2-5; D might be TRBD2 (6 bases). Germline-derived CDR1 and CDR2 are MNHEY and SMNVEV (reference sequence). The CDR3 totals 16 residues. Trimming removed 7 bases from V and 5 bases from J, with 23 bases in between. This chain's CDR3 is CASTHSLGSLGETQYF. CDR3 sequence (DNA): TGTGCCAGCACCCATTCACTCGGGAGTTTGGGCGAGACCCAGTACTTC.

This clone has a single count. The V and J genes are TRBV9 and TRBJ2-1; 11 bases agree with TRBD2. Losses at the gene ends were 5 bases for V and 3 bases for J; bases not matched to a gene: 7. Germline loops: CDR1 SGDLS, CDR2 YYNGEE. The CDR3 is made up of 16 amino acids. This CDR3 is CASSPLAGGGYNEQFF. CDR3 in DNA: TGTGCCAGCAGTCCCCTAGCGGGAGGTGGCTACAATGAGCAGTTCTTC.

J is TRBJ2-3 and V is TRBV7-8; 7 bases are a match to TRBD1. This CDR3 has 14 amino acids. Germline values: CDR1 SGHVS, CDR2 FQNEAQ. The trim removed 3 bases at V and 6 bases at J, leaving 6 bases unmatched. The DNA for the CDR3 is TGTGCCAGCAGCTTGGGACAGCTGAAGGATACGCAGTATTTT. It translates to CASSLGQLKDTQYF.

This clone came up once. J is TRBJ2-2 and V is TRBV5-1, with 7 bases fitting TRBD1. Germline CDR1 and CDR2: SGHRS and YFSETQ. CDR3 size: 16 residues. V gave up 0 bases and J gave up 5 bases; unmatched junction bases: 7. This chain's CDR3 is CASSLDGRGRTGELFF. DNA of the CDR3: TGCGCCAGCAGCTTGGATGGCAGGGGGAGAACCGGGGAGCTGTTTTTT.